This paragraph reports one T cell receptor (beta chain). Generated by immunoSEQ multiplex PCR, the TCRdb table keeps only in-frame clones and is missing some. This sample has roughly 180,000 clones; about 83% occur once, and the top ten carry about 3.5%. The sample belongs to a study of blood T cell repertoires in COVID-19. CDR1 SGDLS and CDR2 YYNGEE come from the germline V gene. The CDR3 runs 16 residues. The germline V and J ends were trimmed by 0 bases and 0 bases, with 9 bases remaining between them. The sequence was collected from a woman aged 45-65 years in a cohort exposed to, infected with or recovered from COVID-19 (not recorded which). The sample consisted of PBMCs or T cells enriched from blood (not recorded which). The J gene is TRBJ2-2, the V gene TRBV9; possible D gene TRBD1, 6 bases. Here the CDR3 DNA reads TGTGCCAGCAGCGTAGCGGGGACACCGAACACCGGGGAGCTGTTTTTT. Its translation: CASSVAGTPNTGELFF. Full variable domain (rest looked up from reference TRBV9 and TRBJ2-2): DSGVTQTPKHLITATGQRVTLRCSPRSGDLSVYWYQQSLDQGLQFLIQYYNGEERAKGNILERFSAQQFPDLHSELNLSSLELGDSALYFCASSVAGTPNTGELFFGEGSRLTVL.